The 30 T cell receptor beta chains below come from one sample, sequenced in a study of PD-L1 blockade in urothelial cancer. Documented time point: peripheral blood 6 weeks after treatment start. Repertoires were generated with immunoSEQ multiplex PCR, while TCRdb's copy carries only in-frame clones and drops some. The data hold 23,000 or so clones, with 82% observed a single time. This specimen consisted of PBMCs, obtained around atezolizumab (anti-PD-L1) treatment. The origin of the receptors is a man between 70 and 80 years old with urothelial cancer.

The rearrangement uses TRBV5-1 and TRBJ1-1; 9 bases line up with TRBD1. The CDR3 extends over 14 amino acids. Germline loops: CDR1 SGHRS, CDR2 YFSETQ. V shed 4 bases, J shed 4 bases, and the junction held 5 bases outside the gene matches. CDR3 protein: CASSTGQGGTEAFF. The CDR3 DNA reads TGCGCCAGCAGCACGGGACAGGGAGGCACTGAAGCTTTCTTT. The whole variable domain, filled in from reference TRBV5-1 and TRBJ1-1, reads KAGVTQTPRYLIKTRGQQVTLSCSPISGHRSVSWYQQTPGQGLQFLFEYFSETQRNKGNFPGRFSGRQFSNSRSEMNVSTLELGDSALYLCASSTGQGGTEAFFGQGTRLTVV.

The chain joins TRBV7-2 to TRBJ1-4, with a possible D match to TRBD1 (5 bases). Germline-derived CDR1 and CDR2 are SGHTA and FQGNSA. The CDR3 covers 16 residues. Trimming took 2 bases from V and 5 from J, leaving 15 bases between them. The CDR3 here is CASSLSGRVVNEKLFF. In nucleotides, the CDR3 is TGTGCCAGCAGCTTAAGTGGCAGGGTAGTCAATGAAAAACTGTTTTTT.

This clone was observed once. CDR3 region: CASSPGDSRNTEAFF. CDR3 coding DNA: TGTGCCAGCAGTCCCGGGGACAGCCGGAACACTGAAGCTTTCTTT. J is TRBJ1-1 and V is TRBV28, with 7 bases that match TRBD1. Germline-derived CDR1 and CDR2 are MDHEN and SYDVKM. The length of the CDR3 is 15 residues. V lost 5 bases to trimming and J lost 1 base; unmatched junction nucleotides: 7.

CDR3 DNA sequence: TGTGCCAGTAGTACACTTAGCGACGAGCAGTACTTC. It specifies CASSTLSDEQYF. This chain connects TRBV19 to TRBJ2-7, with D perhaps TRBD2 (5 bases). Deletions cut 4 bases from V and 5 bases from J, with 9 bases between. The CDR3 length is 12 residues. Germline V gene sequence: CDR1 LNHDA, CDR2 SQIVND (reference sequence).

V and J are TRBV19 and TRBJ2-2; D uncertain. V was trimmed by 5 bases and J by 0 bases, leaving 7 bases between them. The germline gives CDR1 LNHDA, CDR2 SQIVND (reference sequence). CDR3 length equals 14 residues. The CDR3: CASSPSTNTGELFF. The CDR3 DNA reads TGTGCCAGTAGTCCATCCACGAACACCGGGGAGCTGTTTTTT.

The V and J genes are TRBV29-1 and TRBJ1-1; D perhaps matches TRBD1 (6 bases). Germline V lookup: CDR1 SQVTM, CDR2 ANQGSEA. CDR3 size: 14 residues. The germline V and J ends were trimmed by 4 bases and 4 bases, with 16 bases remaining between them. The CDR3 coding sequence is TGCAGCGTTGTCCCCAGGGGTACGGGCACTGAAGCTTTCTTT. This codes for CSVVPRGTGTEAFF.

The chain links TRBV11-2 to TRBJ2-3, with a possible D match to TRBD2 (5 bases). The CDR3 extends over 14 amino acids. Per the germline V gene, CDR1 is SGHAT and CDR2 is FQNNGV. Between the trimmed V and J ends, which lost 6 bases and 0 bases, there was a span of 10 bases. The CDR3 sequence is CASRGRGSTDTQYF. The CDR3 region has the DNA TGTGCCAGCAGAGGGAGAGGCAGCACAGATACGCAGTATTTT.

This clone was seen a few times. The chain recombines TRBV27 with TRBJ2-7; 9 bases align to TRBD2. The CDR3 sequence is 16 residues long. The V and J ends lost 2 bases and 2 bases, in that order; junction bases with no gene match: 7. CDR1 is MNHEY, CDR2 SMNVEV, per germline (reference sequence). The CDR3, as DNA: TGTGCCAGCAGTTTACGAGGCGGGAGGGGAGCCTACGAGCAGTACTTC. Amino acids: CASSLRGGRGAYEQYF.

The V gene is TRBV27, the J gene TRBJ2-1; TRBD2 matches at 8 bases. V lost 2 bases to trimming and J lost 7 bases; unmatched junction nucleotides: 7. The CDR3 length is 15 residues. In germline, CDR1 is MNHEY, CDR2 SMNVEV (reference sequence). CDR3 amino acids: CASSLGAGEDNEQFF. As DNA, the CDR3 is TGTGCCAGCAGTTTAGGAGCGGGAGAGGATAATGAGCAGTTCTTC.

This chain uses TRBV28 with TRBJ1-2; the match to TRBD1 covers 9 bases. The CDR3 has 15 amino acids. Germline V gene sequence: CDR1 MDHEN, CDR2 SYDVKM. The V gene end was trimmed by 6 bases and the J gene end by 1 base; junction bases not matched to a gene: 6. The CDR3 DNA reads TGTGCCAGCAGCGGACAGGGGAGGAGTAACTATGGCTACACCTTC. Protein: CASSGQGRSNYGYTF.

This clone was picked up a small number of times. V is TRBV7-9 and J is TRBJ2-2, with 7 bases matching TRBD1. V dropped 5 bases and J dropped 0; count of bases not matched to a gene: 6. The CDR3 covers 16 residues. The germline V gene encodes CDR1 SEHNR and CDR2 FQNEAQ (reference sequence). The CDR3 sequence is CASSALGQPNTGELFF. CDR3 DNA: TGTGCCAGCAGCGCGTTGGGACAGCCGAACACCGGGGAGCTGTTTTTT.

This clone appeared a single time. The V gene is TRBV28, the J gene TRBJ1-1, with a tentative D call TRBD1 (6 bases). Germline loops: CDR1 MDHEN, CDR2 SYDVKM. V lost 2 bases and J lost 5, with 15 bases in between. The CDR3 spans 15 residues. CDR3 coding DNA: TGTGCCAGCAGTTTAGTGACAGGAACTTGGACTGAAGCTTTCTTT. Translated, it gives CASSLVTGTWTEAFF.

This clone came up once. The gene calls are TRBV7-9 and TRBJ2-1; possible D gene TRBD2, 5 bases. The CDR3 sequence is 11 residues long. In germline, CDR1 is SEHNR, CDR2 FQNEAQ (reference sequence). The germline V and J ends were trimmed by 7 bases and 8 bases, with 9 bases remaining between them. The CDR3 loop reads CASTGGYEQFF. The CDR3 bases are TGTGCCAGCACCGGAGGCTATGAGCAGTTCTTC.

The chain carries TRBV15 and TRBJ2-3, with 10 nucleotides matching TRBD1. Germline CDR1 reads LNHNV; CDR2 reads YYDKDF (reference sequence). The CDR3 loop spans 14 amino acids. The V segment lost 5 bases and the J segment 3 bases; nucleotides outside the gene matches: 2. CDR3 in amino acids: CATSRDRGTDTQYF. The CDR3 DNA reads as TGTGCCACCAGCCGGGACAGGGGAACAGATACGCAGTATTTT.

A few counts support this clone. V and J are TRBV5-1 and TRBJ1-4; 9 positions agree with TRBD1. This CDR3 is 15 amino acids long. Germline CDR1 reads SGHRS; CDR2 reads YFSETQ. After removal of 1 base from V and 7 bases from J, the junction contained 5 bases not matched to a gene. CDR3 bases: TGCGCCAGCAGCTTGAGGGGACAGGGCGGTGAAAAACTGTTTTTT. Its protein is CASSLRGQGGEKLFF.

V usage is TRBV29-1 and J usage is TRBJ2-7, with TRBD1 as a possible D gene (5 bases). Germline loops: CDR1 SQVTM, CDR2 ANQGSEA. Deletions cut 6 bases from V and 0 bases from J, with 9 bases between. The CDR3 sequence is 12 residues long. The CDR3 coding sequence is TGCAGCGTGACAGAGAGCTCCTACGAGCAGTACTTC. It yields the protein CSVTESSYEQYF.

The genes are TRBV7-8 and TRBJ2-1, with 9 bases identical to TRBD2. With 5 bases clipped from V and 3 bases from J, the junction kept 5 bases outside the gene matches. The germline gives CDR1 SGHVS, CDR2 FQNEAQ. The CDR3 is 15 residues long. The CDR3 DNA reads TGTGCCAGCAGCCAACTAGCGGGTTACTACAATGAGCAGTTCTTC. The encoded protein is CASSQLAGYYNEQFF.

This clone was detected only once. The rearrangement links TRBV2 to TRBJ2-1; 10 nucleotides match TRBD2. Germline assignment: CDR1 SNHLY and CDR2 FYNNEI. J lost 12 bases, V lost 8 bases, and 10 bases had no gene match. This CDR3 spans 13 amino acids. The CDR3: CASGGGTSVGQFF. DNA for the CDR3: TGTGCCAGCGGGGGGGGGACTAGCGTAGGGCAGTTCTTC.

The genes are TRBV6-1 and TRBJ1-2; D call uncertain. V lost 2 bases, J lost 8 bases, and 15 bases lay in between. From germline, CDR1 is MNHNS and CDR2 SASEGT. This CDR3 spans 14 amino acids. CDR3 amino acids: CASSESPGVGGYTF. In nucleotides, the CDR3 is TGTGCCAGCAGTGAAAGTCCGGGAGTGGGGGGCTACACCTTC.

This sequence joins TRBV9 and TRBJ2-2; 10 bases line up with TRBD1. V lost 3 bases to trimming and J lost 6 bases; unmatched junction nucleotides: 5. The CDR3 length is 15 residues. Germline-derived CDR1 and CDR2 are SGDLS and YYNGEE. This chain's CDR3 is CASSAGQGSAGELFF. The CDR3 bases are TGTGCCAGCAGCGCGGGACAGGGGAGCGCCGGGGAGCTGTTTTTT.

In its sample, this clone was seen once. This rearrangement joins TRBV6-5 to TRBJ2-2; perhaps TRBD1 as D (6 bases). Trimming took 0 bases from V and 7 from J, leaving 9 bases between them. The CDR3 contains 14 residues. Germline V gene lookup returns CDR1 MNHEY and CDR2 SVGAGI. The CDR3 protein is CASSYSDRNGELFF. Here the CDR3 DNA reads TGTGCCAGCAGTTACTCGGACAGAAACGGGGAGCTGTTTTTT.

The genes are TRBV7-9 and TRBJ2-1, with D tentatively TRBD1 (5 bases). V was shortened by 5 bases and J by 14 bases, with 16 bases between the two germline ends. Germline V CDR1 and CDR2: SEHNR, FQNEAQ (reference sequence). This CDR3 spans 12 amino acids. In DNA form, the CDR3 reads TGTGCCAGCAGCCCTGTAGGTCTAGGGGAGTTCTTC. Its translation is CASSPVGLGEFF. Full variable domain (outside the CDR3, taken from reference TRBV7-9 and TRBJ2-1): DTGVSQNPRHKITKRGQNVTFRCDPISEHNRLYWYRQTLGQGPEFLTYFQNEAQLEKSRLLSDRFSAERPKGSFSTLEIQRTEQGDSAMYLCASSPVGLGEFFGPGTRLTVL.

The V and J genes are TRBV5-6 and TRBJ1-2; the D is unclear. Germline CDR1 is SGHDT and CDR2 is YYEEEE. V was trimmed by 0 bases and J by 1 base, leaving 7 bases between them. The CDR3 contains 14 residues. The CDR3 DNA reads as TGTGCCAGCAGCTTGGCAGGTAGTAACTATGGCTACACCTTC. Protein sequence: CASSLAGSNYGYTF. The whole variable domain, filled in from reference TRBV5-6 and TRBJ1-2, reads DAGVTQSPTHLIKTRGQQVTLRCSPKSGHDTVSWYQQALGQGPQFIFQYYEEEERQRGNFPDRFSGHQFPNYSSELNVNALLLGDSALYLCASSLAGSNYGYTFGSGTRLTVV.

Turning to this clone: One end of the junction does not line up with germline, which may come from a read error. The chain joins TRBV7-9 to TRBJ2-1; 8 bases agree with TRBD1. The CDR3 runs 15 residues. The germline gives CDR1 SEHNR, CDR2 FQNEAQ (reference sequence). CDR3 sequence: CASSLRTGSFNEQFF. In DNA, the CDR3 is TGTGCCAGCAGCTTGAGGACAGGGTCCTTCAATGAGCAGTTCTTC.

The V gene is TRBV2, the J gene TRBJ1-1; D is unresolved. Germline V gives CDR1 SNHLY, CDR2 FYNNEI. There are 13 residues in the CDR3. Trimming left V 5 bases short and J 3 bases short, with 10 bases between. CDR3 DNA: TGTGCCAGCAGTCCAGACACGCACACTGAAGCTTTCTTT. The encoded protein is CASSPDTHTEAFF.

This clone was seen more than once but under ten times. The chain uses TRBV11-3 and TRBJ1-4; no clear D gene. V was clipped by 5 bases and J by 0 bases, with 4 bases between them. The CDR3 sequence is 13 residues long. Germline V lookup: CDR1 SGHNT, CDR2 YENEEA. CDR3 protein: CASSLPTNEKLFF. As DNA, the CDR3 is TGTGCCAGCAGCCTACCAACTAATGAAAAACTGTTTTTT.

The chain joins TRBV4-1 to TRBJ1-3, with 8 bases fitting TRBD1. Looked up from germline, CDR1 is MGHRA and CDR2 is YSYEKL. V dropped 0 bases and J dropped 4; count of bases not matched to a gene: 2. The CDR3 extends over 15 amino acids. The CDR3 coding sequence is TGCGCCAGCAGCCAAGATGGGGACAGGGGAAACACCATATATTTT. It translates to CASSQDGDRGNTIYF.

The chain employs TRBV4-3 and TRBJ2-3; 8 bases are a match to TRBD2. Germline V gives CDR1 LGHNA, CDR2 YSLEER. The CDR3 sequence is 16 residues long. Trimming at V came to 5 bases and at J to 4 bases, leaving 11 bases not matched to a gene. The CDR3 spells CASSGEEREYPDTQYF. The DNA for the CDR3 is TGCGCCAGCAGCGGTGAGGAGCGGGAGTACCCAGATACGCAGTATTTT.

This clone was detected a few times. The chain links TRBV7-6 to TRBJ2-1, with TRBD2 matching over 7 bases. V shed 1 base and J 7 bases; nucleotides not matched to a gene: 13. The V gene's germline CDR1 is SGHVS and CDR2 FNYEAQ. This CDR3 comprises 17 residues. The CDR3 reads CASSLESTTREGNEQFF. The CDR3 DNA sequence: TGTGCCAGCAGCTTAGAGTCCACGACTAGGGAGGGAAATGAGCAGTTCTTC.

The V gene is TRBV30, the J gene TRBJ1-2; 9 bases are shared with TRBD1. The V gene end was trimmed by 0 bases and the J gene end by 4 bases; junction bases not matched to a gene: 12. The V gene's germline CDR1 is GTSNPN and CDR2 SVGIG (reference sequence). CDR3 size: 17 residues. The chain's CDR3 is CAWSVPGQGMRCYGYTF. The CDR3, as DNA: TGTGCCTGGAGTGTACCGGGACAGGGCATGAGATGCTATGGCTACACCTTC.